This TCR beta chain was identified in a study of blood T cell repertoires in COVID-19 (TCRdb year 2020). Study-wide context: Samples covering the acute and convalescent phases of COVID-19 were provided by collaborators in the United States, Italy and Spain. The material from the prospective study consisted of cDNA or gDNA derived from T cells, B-cell-depleted T cells, or PBMCs. Subjects who had been exposed to COVID-19, were actively infected with it, or had recovered from it provided the deeply sampled blood TCRbeta repertoires that made up the dataset. A freely available public database, intended as a resource for researchers studying the immune response to SARS-CoV-2, is where the repertoires were released. Samples were obtained from the ongoing ImmuneRACE study (first 160 participants) and from some 1,300 subjects provided by 6 global collaborators. Nearly every sample came with metadata listing a de-identified subject ID, COVID-19 status, age in years and sex. Where available, HLA class I and class II types were taken from metadata supplied by the sample provider and were not determined by assay-based typing.

TCRbeta CDR3 regions were amplified from genomic DNA using the immunoSEQ Assay, a bias-controlled multiplex PCR. Per the original workflow: The number of nucleated cells in each sample was estimated from the amplification of reference gene primers within the assay. To quantify the absolute abundance of each unique TCRbeta CDR3 rearrangement, sequence reads were collapsed and filtered. For each sample, productive Simpson clonality was calculated by taking the square root of Simpson's diversity index across productive rearrangements. What TCRdb holds here is the immuneACCESS table cut down to in-frame rearrangements. Part of the clones is not present; checked against another copy, under half of the missing clones reflect an unresolved V gene, and the others are unexplained. V and J calls and clone size come straight from that table; D and trimming were deduced from the DNA. In this sample the table shows 85,000 to 120,000 clones, 80% to 95% of which occur a single time. Roughly 4.2% of the sample belongs to the ten largest clones.

The collaborating institutions used their own protocols to collect whole blood in K2EDTA tubes. For TCRbeta analysis, collaborator samples were shipped as frozen whole blood, as isolated PBMCs, or as DNA extracted from either sample type. For this clone: Its target antigen remains unknown. Nothing much larger sits one base from this clone, and base qualities are not available.

V loses 7 bases, J loses 5 bases, and the germline ends lie 23 bases apart. The CDR3 contains 16 residues, cysteine and phenylalanine counted. Only the CDR3 DNA is retained, 48 bases long and in frame from the first base. Based on the germline V gene, the CDR1 and CDR2 sequences are MGHDK and SYGVNS. Points the paper makes about the study in general: The quantity of clinical and demographic metadata differed by source and by participant and was supplied without curation.

The chain joins TRBV25-1 to TRBJ2-5, with a tentative D gene TRBD1 over 6 matching bases. The source of this sequence is a man between 18 and 35 years old with acute or convalescent COVID-19. The sample was peripheral blood. The nucleotides are TGTGCCAGCATGAGGGGGACCGGGCGGTGGGCGGAGACCCAGTACTTC. Translated, this gives CASMRGTGRWAETQYF.